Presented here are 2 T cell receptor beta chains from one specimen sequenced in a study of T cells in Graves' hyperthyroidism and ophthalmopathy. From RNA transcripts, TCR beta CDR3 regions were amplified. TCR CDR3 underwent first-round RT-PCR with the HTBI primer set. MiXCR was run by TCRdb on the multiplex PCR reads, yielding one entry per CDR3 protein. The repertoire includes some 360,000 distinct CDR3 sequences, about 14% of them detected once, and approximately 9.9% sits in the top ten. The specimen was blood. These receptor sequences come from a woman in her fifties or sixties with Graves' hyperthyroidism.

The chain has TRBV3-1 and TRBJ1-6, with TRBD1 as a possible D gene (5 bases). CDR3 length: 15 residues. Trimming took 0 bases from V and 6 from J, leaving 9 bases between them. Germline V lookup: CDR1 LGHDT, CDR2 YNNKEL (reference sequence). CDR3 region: CASSQERGVNSPLHF. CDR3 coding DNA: TGTGCCAGCAGCCAAGAACGAGGGGTTAATTCACCCCTCCACTTT.

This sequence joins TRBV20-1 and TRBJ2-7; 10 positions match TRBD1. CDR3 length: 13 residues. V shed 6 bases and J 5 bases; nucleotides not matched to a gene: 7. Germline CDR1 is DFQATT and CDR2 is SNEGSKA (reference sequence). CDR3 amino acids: CSAHSTGGHEQYF. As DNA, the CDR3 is TGCAGTGCCCATTCGACAGGGGGCCACGAGCAGTACTTC.